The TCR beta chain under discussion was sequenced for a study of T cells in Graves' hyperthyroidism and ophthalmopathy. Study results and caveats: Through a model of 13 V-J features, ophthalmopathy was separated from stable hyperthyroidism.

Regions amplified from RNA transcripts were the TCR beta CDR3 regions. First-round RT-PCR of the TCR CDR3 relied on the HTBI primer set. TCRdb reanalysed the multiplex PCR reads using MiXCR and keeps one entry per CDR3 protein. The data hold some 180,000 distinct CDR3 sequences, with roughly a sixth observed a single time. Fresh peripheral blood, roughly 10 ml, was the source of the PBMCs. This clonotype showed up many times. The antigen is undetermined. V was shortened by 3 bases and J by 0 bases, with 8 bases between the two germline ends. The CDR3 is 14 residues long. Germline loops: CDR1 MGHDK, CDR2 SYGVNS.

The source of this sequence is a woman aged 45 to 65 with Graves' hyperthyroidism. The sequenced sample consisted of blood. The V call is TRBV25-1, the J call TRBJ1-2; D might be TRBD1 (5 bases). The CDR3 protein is CASSEPGTNYGYTF. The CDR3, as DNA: TGTGCCAGCAGTGAGCCAGGGACTAACTATGGCTACACCTTC.